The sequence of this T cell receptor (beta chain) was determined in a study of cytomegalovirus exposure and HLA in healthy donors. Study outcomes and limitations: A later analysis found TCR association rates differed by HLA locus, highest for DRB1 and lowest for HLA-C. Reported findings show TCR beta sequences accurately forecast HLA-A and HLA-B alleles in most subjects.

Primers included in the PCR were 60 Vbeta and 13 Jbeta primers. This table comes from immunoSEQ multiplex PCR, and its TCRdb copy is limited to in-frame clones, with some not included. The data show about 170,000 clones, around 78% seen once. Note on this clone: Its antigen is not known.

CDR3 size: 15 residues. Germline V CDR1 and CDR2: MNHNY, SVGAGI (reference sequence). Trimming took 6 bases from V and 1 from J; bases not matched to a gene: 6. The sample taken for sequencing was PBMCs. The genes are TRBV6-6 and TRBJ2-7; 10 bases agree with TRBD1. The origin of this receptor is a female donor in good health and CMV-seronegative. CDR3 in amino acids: CASRSTGGFSYEQYF. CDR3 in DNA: TGTGCCAGCAGATCGACAGGGGGCTTTTCCTACGAGCAGTACTTC.